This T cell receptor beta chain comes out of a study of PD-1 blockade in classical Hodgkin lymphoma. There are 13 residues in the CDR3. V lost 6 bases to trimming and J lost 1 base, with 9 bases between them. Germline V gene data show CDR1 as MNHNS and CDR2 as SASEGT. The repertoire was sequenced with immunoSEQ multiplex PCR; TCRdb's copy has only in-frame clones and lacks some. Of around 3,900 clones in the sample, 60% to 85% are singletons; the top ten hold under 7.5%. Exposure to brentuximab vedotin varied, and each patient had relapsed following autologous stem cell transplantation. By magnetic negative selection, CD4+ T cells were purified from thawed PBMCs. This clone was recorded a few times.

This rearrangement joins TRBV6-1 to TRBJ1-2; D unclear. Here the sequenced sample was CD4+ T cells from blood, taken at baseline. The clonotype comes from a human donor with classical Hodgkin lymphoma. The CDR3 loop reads CASRVDGNYGYTF. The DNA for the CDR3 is TGTGCCAGCAGGGTGGACGGTAACTATGGCTACACCTTC.